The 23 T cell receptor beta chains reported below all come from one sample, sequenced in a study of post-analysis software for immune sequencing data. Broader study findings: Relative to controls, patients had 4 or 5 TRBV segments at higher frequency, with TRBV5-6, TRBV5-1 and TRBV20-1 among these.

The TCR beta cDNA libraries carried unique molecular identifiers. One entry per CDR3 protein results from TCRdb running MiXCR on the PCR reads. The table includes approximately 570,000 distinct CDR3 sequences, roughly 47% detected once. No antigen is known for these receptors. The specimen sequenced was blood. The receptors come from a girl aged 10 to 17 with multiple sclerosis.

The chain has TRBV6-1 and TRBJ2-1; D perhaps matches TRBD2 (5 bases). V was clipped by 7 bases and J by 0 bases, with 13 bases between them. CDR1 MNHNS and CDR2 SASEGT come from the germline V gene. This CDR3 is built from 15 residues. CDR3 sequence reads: CASTSGLSSYNEQFF. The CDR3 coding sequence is TGTGCCAGCACTTCAGGACTGAGCTCCTACAATGAGCAGTTCTTC.

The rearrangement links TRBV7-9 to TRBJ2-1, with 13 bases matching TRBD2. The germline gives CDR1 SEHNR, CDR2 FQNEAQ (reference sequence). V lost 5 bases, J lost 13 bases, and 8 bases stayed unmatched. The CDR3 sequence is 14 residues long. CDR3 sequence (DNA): TGTGCCAGCAGCCCGACTAGCGGGGGGCGCCGTCAGTTCTTC. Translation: CASSPTSGGRRQFF.

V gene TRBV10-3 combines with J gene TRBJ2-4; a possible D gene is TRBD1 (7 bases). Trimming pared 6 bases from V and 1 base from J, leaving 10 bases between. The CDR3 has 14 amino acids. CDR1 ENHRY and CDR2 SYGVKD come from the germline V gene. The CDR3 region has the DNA TGTGCCATCAGGGAGGGGGCTGCCAAAAACATTCAGTACTTC. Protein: CAIREGAAKNIQYF.

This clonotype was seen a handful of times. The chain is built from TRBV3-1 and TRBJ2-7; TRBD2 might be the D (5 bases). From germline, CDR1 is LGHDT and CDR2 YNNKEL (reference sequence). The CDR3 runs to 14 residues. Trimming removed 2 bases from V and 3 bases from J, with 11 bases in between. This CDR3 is CASSQNSGDYEQYF. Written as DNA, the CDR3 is TGTGCCAGCAGCCAAAACAGCGGCGACTACGAGCAGTACTTC.

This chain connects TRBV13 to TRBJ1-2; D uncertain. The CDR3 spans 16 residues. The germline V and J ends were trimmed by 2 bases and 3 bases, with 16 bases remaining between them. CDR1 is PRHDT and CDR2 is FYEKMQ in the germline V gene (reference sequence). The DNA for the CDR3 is TGTGCCAGCAGCTTAAATAAGCCGATTCCCCACTATGGCTACACCTTC. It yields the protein CASSLNKPIPHYGYTF.

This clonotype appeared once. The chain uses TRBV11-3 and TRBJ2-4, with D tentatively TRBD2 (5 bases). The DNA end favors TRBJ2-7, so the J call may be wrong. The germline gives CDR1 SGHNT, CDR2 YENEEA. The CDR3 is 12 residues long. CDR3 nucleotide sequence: TGTGCCAGCAGCCGAACTGGACTCGAGCAGTACTTC. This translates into CASSRTGLEQYF.

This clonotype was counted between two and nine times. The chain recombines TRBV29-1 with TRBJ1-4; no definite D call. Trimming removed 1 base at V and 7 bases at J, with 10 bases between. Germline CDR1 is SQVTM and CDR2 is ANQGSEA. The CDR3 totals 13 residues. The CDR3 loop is CSVEGGWGEKLFF. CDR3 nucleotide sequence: TGCAGCGTTGAAGGGGGTTGGGGTGAAAAACTGTTTTTT.

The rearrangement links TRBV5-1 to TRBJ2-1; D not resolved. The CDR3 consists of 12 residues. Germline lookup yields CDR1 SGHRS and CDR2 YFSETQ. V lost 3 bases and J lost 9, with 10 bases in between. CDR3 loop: CASSSSWGEQFF. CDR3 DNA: TGCGCCAGCAGCTCCTCCTGGGGTGAGCAGTTCTTC.

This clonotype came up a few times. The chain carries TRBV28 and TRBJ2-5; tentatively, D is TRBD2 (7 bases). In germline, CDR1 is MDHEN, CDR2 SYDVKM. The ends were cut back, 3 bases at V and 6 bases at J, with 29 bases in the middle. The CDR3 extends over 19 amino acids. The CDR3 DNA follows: TGTGCCAGCAGTTTTCAACTTACAGGGAGTGTACGCGGGAGAAAGACCCAGTACTTC. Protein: CASSFQLTGSVRGRKTQYF.

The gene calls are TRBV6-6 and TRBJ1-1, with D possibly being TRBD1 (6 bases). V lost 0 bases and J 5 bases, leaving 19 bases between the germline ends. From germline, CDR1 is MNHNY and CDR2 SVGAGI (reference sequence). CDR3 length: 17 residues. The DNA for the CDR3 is TGTGCCAGCAGTTACTCGAGGGGGGTGGGGGCGAATACTGAAGCTTTCTTT. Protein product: CASSYSRGVGANTEAFF.

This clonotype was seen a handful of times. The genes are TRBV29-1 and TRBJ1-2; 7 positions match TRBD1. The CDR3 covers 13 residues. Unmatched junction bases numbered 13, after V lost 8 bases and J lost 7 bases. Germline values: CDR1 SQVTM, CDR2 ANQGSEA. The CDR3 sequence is CSIRGEGAGGYTF. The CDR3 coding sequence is TGCAGCATCCGGGGGGAGGGGGCAGGTGGCTACACCTTC.

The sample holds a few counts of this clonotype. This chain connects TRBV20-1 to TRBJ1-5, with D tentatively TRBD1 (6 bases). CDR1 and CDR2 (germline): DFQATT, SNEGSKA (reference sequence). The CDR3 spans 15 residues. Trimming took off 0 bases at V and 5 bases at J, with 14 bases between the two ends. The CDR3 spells CSARDLGAGDQPQHF. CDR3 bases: TGCAGTGCTAGAGATTTGGGGGCAGGGGATCAGCCCCAGCATTTT.

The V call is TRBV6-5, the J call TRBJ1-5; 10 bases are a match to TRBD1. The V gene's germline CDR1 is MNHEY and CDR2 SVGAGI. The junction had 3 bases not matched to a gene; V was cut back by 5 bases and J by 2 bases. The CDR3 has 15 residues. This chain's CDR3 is CASSRTGGGNQPQHF. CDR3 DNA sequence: TGTGCCAGCAGTCGGACAGGGGGAGGCAATCAGCCCCAGCATTTT.

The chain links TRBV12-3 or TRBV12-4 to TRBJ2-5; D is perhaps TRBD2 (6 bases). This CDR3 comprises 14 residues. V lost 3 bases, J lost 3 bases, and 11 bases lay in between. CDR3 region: CASSLEIAEETQYF. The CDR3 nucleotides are TGTGCCAGCAGTTTGGAAATAGCGGAAGAGACCCAGTACTTC.

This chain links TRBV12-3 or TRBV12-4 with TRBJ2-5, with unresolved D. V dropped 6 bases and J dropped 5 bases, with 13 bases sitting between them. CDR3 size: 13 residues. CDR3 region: CASSPGGAETQYF. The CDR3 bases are TGTGCCAGCAGCCCCGGCGGAGCGGAGACCCAGTACTTC.

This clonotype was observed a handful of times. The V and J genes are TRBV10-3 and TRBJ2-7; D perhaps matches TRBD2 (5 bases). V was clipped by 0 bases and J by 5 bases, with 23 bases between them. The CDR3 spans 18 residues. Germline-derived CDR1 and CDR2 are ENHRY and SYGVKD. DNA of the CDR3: TGTGCCATCAGTGAGTCTACGGGTTACGGTCTCGGGGAAGACGAGCAGTACTTC. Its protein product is CAISESTGYGLGEDEQYF.

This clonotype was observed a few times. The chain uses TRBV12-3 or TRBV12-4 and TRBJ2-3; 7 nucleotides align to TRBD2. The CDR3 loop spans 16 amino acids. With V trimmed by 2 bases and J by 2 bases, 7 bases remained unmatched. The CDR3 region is CASSLLAGVPTDTQYF. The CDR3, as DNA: TGTGCCAGCAGTTTATTGGCGGGGGTTCCCACAGATACGCAGTATTTT.

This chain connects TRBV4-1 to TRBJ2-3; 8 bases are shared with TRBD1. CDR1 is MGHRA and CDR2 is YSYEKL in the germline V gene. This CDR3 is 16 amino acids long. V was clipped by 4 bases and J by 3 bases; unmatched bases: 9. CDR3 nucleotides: TGCGCCAGCAGCCTCTCCGGACAGGGATTGACAGATACGCAGTATTTT. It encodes CASSLSGQGLTDTQYF.

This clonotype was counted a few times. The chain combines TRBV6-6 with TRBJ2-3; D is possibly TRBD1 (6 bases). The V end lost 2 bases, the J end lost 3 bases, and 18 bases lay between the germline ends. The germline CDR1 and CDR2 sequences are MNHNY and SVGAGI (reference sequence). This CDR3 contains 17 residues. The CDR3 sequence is CASSYPLQGKKTDTQYF. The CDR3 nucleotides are TGTGCCAGCAGTTACCCCCTACAGGGTAAGAAGACAGATACGCAGTATTTT.

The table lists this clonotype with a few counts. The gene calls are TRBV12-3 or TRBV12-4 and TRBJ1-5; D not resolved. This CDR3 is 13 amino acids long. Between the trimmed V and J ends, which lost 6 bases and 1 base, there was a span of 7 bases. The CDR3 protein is CASSWQSNQPQHF. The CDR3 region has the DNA TGTGCCAGCAGCTGGCAGAGCAATCAGCCCCAGCATTTT.

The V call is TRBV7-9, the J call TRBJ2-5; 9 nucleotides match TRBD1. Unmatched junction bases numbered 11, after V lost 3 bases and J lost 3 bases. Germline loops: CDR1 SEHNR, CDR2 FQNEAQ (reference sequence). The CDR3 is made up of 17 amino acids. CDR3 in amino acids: CASSFFNRDRAKETQYF. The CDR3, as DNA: TGTGCCAGCAGCTTTTTTAACCGGGACAGGGCGAAAGAGACCCAGTACTTC.

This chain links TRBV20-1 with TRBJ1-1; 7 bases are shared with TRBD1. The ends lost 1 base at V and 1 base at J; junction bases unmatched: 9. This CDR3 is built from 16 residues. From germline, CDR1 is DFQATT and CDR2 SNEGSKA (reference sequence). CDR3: CSARVAGGSGNTEAFF. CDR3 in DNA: TGCAGTGCTAGAGTTGCAGGGGGTAGTGGGAACACTGAAGCTTTCTTT.

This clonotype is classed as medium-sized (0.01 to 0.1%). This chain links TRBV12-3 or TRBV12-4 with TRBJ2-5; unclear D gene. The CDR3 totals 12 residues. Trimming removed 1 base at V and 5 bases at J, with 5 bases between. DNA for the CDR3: TGTGCCAGCAGTTTAGGTCGGGAGACCCAGTACTTC. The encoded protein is CASSLGRETQYF.